This entry lists 4 T cell receptor beta chains sequenced from one sample in a study of T-cell memory formation after mild COVID-19. Via MiXCR, TCRdb re-called the 5' RACE reads, giving one row per CDR3 protein. Of under 350,000 distinct CDR3 sequences listed, roughly 17% were seen once; the top ten hold more than 20%. Sequenced input: PBMCs or a T cell subset sorted from them (not recorded which). Every receptor here comes from a man aged 18 to 35 who had mild COVID-19 (a few samples of this study predate the infection). Cell type and time point are not known.

The DNA for the CDR3 is TGTGCCACCAGTGATGTGACAGCTTCGGGGCCAGAGCAGTTCTTC. It encodes CATSDVTASGPEQFF. The rearrangement uses TRBV24-1 and TRBJ2-1, with D possibly called TRBD1 or TRBD2 (5 bases each). V was shortened by 3 bases and J by 10 bases, with 18 bases between the two germline ends. The length of the CDR3 is 15 residues. The V gene's germline CDR1 is KGHDR and CDR2 SFDVKD.

This clonotype turned up a few times. The chain employs TRBV29-1 and TRBJ2-1, with 7 bases matching TRBD2. Losses at the gene ends were 0 bases for V and 4 bases for J; bases not matched to a gene: 9. Germline V gene sequence: CDR1 SQVTM, CDR2 ANQGSEA. The CDR3 covers 16 residues. The DNA for the CDR3 is TGCAGCGTTGAAGATCTCGGCGGGAGCGGATACAATGAGCAGTTCTTC. This translates into CSVEDLGGSGYNEQFF.

This clonotype has at least ten counts. The V call is TRBV12-3 or TRBV12-4, the J call TRBJ1-1, with D unresolved. The CDR3 runs 13 residues. Between the trimmed V and J ends, which lost 6 bases and 1 base, there was a span of 9 bases. CDR3 amino acids: CASSRGSNTEAFF. The CDR3 coding sequence is TGTGCCAGCAGCCGGGGATCGAACACTGAAGCTTTCTTT.

The rearrangement joins TRBV5-1 to TRBJ1-1; 10 bases match TRBD1. The CDR3 consists of 16 residues. The ends lost 2 bases at V and 2 bases at J; junction bases unmatched: 6. CDR1 and CDR2 (germline): SGHRS, YFSETQ. The CDR3 reads CASSLATGGPNTEAFF. The CDR3 DNA sequence: TGCGCCAGCAGCTTAGCGACAGGGGGCCCCAACACTGAAGCTTTCTTT.